Described below is a single T cell receptor (beta chain) sequence and its context. This record comes from a study of blood T cell repertoires in COVID-19. Study context: Samples of COVID-19 (acute and convalescent) were obtained from the United States, Italy and Spain.

Produced via immunoSEQ multiplex PCR; TCRdb's table is partial and in-frame only. The data show over 250,000 clones, over 80% seen once. Enrolled during active infection, Seattle patients were then followed longitudinally. After removal of 2 bases from V and 6 bases from J, the junction contained 3 bases not matched to a gene. This CDR3 has 14 amino acids. CDR1 and CDR2 from the germline V gene are MGHRA and YSYEKL. V is TRBV4-1 and J is TRBJ2-2; TRBD2 matches 7 bases. Sequencing was carried out using peripheral blood. The sequence derives from a woman between 50 and 59 years old with COVID-19, enrolled during active disease. CDR3 nucleotide sequence: TGCGCCAGCAGCCAATGGGAGGGTGCCGGGGAGCTGTTTTTT. It yields the protein CASSQWEGAGELFF.